This T cell receptor beta chain comes out of a study of monozygotic twins with inflammatory bowel disease. The CDR3 is made up of 14 amino acids. The germline CDR1 and CDR2 sequences are MNHNS and SASEGT. No sorting of T cells preceded isolation of total RNA from whole blood. Reanalyzing the 5' RACE reads, TCRdb keeps one entry per CDR3 protein, without DNA. In all, the sample yields 170,000 or so distinct CDR3 sequences. This TCR derives from a human donor with ulcerative colitis or Crohn's disease, or a healthy co-twin of an affected twin (not recorded which). This sequence joins TRBV6-1 and TRBJ1-4; no DNA is available, so the TRBD1 call from TCRdb remains unchecked. Material for sequencing was blood. The CDR3 loop is CASRQTGRPEKLFF.